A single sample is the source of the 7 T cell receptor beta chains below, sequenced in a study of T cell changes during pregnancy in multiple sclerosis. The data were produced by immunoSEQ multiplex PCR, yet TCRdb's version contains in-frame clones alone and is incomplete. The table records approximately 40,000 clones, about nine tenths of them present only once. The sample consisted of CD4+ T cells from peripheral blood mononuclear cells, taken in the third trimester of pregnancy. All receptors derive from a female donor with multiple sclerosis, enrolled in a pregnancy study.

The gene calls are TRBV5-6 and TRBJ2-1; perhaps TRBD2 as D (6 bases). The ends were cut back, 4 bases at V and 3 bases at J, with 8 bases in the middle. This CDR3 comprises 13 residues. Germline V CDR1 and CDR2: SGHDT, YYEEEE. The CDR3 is CASSRSGYNEQFF. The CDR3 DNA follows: TGTGCCAGCAGCCGTAGCGGCTACAATGAGCAGTTCTTC. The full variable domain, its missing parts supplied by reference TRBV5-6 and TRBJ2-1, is DAGVTQSPTHLIKTRGQQVTLRCSPKSGHDTVSWYQQALGQGPQFIFQYYEEEERQRGNFPDRFSGHQFPNYSSELNVNALLLGDSALYLCASSRSGYNEQFFGPGTRLTVL.

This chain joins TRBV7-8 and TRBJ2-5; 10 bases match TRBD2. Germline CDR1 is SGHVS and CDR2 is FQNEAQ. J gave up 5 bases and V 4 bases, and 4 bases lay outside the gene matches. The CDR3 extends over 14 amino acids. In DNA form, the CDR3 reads TGTGCCAGCAGCTCCCAGCGGGAGGGGGAGACCCAGTACTTC. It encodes CASSSQREGETQYF.

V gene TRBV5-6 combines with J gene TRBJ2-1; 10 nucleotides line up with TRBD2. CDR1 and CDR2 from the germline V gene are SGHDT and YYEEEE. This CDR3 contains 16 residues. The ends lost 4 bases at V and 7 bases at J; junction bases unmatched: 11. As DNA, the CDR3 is TGTGCCAGCAGCCTGACGTTCCTAGCGGGAGTTAATGAGCAGTTCTTC. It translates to CASSLTFLAGVNEQFF.

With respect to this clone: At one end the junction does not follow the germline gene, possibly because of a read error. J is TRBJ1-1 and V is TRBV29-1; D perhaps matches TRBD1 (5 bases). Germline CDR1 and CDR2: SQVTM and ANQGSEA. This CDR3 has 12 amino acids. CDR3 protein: CSIDTGVTEAFF. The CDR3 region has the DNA TGCAGCATTGACACAGGAGTCACTGAAGCTTTCTTT.

The CDR3 spells CASSIGQGTDTQYF. CDR3 nucleotides: TGTGCCAGTTCAATTGGACAGGGAACAGATACGCAGTATTTT. The genes are TRBV9 and TRBJ2-3, with 8 bases lining up with TRBD1. V lost 8 bases and J lost 3; bases outside the gene matches: 8. This CDR3 region has 14 residues. Germline lookup yields CDR1 SGDLS and CDR2 YYNGEE.

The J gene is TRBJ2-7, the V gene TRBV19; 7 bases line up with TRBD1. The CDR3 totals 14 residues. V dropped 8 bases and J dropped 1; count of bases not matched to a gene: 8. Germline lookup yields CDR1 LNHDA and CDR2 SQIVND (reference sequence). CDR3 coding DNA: TGTGCCAGTGCACGACAGGGACCTTCCTACGAGCAGTACTTC. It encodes CASARQGPSYEQYF.

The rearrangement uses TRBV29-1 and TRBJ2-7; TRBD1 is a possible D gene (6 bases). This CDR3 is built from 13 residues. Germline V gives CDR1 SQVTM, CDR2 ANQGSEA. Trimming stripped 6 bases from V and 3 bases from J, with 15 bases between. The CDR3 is CSVPGQDSYEQYF. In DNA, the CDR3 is TGCAGCGTCCCGGGACAAGATAGCTACGAGCAGTACTTC.